This T cell receptor beta chain was captured by sequencing in a study of T cells in Graves' hyperthyroidism and ophthalmopathy. Overall study: At initial diagnosis, before any treatment had begun, peripheral blood was obtained.

With 4 bases removed from V and 4 bases from J, the gap between germline ends came to 10 bases. The CDR3 is made up of 13 amino acids. CDR1 SEHNR and CDR2 FQNEAQ come from the germline V gene (reference sequence). General observations from the study: Before onset, by a median of around 6.1 months, the model predicted ophthalmopathy. Most clonotypes that expanded in the thyroid above 0.001 also showed up in blood.

At least 3 on the Clinical Activity Score was recorded for ophthalmopathy patients, who also had NOSPECS grade at least 4 and duration under 3 months. The sample holds many counts of this clonotype. Its cognate antigen is unknown. Using RNA transcripts as the source, TCR beta CDR3 regions were amplified. First-round RT-PCR with HTBI primers amplified the TCR CDR3 region. One entry per CDR3 protein, called by TCRdb with MiXCR from the multiplex PCR reads. The sample lists roughly 500,000 distinct CDR3 sequences; approximately 16% were seen once. The TCR originated in a woman in her twenties or thirties with Graves' ophthalmopathy. The chain is built from TRBV7-9 and TRBJ1-2; D gene ambiguous. The sequenced sample was blood. CDR3 region: CASSSPGSYGYTF. The CDR3 coding sequence is TGTGCCAGCAGCTCCCCCGGGAGCTATGGCTACACCTTC.